This T cell receptor beta chain emerged from a study of T cell responses to AZD1222 COVID-19 vaccine. This clone occurred once. Its antigen remains unidentified. Whole-study results and caveats: Donors, mostly white British, included more females; clonal diversity was possibly underestimated. The reported proportion of spike-specific TCRs targeting unmutated variant regions was nearly half. At baseline, just five to seven AZD1222 recipients tested seropositive.

The repertoire was sequenced with immunoSEQ multiplex PCR; TCRdb's copy has only in-frame clones and lacks some. This sample carries about 140,000 clones, roughly 90% of them seen once, and the ten largest clones take about 3.2%. From germline, CDR1 is SGHNT and CDR2 YYREEE (reference sequence). Deletions cut 6 bases from V and 2 bases from J, with 17 bases between. The CDR3 has 15 residues. The receptor's source is an adult in good health. This sequence joins TRBV5-4 and TRBJ1-2; possibly TRBD1 for D (5 bases). The material was peripheral blood, obtained on day 0 of AZD1222 vaccination. This CDR3 reads CASTLSGGWNYGYTF. The CDR3 nucleotides are TGTGCCAGCACCCTGAGCGGGGGTTGGAACTATGGCTACACCTTC.